Shown below are 15 T cell receptor beta chains from a single sample sequenced in a study of Ad26.COV2.S vaccination and SARS-CoV-2 variants. Treatment specified: around 19 received Ad26.COV2.S at low or high dose, single or two shots; 5 received placebo; per-sample allocation not given. The samples date from day 63 after the first vaccine or placebo injection. Libraries were prepared by immunoSEQ multiplex PCR; TCRdb keeps only in-frame clonotypes and omits some of them. Of more than 400,000 clones detected, about nine tenths appear once; the ten largest clones hold about 4.1%. The specimen comprised peripheral blood, sampled in a trial of Ad26.COV2.S vaccine versus placebo. Source of these receptors: a person between 18 and 60 years old who received the Ad26.COV2.S COVID-19 vaccine or a placebo.

The rearrangement joins TRBV9 to TRBJ2-2, with D perhaps matching TRBD2 (6 bases). Germline V gene lookup returns CDR1 SGDLS and CDR2 YYNGEE. V was shortened by 3 bases and J by 3 bases, with 15 bases between the two germline ends. The CDR3 contains 16 residues. The chain's CDR3 is CASSAGRDFHTGELFF. CDR3 coding DNA: TGTGCCAGCAGCGCTGGTCGGGACTTTCACACCGGGGAGCTGTTTTTT.

V usage is TRBV11-3 and J usage is TRBJ2-6; 9 nucleotides agree with TRBD1. J gave up 0 bases and V 5 bases, and 8 bases lay outside the gene matches. In germline, CDR1 is SGHNT, CDR2 YENEEA. The CDR3 spans 18 residues. Here the CDR3 DNA reads TGTGCCAGCAGCCGTCCGGGACAGGGTCACTCTGGGGCCAACGTCCTGACTTTC. It codes for CASSRPGQGHSGANVLTF.

This clone was picked up one time. The genes are TRBV2 and TRBJ2-1; D remains ambiguous. This CDR3 comprises 11 residues. The ends were cut back, 8 bases at V and 3 bases at J, with 5 bases in the middle. Germline assignment: CDR1 SNHLY and CDR2 FYNNEI. In nucleotides, the CDR3 is TGTGCCAGCCAAAACTACAATGAGCAGTTCTTC. This translates into CASQNYNEQFF.

The chain is built from TRBV2 and TRBJ1-4; D remains unclear. Between the trimmed V and J ends, which lost 4 bases and 0 bases, there was a span of 9 bases. In germline, CDR1 is SNHLY, CDR2 FYNNEI. The CDR3 has 15 residues. CDR3 nucleotides: TGTGCCAGCAGTGTCGTACAGCCAACTAATGAAAAACTGTTTTTT. It yields the protein CASSVVQPTNEKLFF.

The V gene is TRBV19, the J gene TRBJ2-1, with D possibly being TRBD2 (5 bases). This CDR3 region has 16 residues. Trimming took 5 bases from V and 4 from J, leaving 18 bases between them. Per the germline V gene, CDR1 is LNHDA and CDR2 is SQIVND (reference sequence). CDR3: CASSLDGLSLYNEQFF. DNA for the CDR3: TGTGCCAGTAGTTTGGACGGACTTTCCCTTTACAATGAGCAGTTCTTC.

The chain links TRBV6-4 to TRBJ2-7, with D maybe TRBD2 (5 bases). The CDR3 is made up of 11 amino acids. V was clipped by 3 bases and J by 5 bases, with 5 bases between them. Germline assignment: CDR1 MRHNA and CDR2 SNTAGT. DNA of the CDR3: TGTGCCAGCAGTGAGGAGGACGAGCAGTACTTC. Translation gives CASSEEDEQYF.

The chain recombines TRBV6-5 with TRBJ2-7, with a possible D match to TRBD2 (5 bases). Germline-derived CDR1 and CDR2 are MNHEY and SVGAGI. The V end was cut by 0 bases, the J end by 4 bases, with 13 bases between. This CDR3 spans 15 amino acids. Here the CDR3 reads CASSYSVASKYEQYF. CDR3 DNA: TGTGCCAGCAGTTACTCGGTGGCTAGCAAGTACGAGCAGTACTTC.

J is TRBJ2-1 and V is TRBV4-1; tentatively, D is TRBD2 (6 bases). Germline CDR1 is MGHRA and CDR2 is YSYEKL. The V gene lost 1 base and the J gene lost 6 bases, with 13 bases spanning the gap. The length of the CDR3 is 15 residues. In DNA form, the CDR3 reads TGCGCCAGCAGCCAAGTAGGCGGGACGGTCAATGAGCAGTTCTTC. It translates to CASSQVGGTVNEQFF.

The V and J genes are TRBV28 and TRBJ1-1; D uncertain. Germline CDR1 is MDHEN and CDR2 is SYDVKM. This CDR3 contains 14 residues. The germline V and J ends were trimmed by 2 bases and 11 bases, with 18 bases remaining between them. The CDR3 is CASSLAFIWAAAFF. Written as DNA, the CDR3 is TGTGCCAGCAGTTTAGCTTTTATCTGGGCGGCGGCTTTCTTT.

The gene calls are TRBV15 and TRBJ2-5; no clear D gene. Germline V CDR1 and CDR2: LNHNV, YYDKDF (reference sequence). Trimming pared 3 bases from V and 1 base from J, leaving 9 bases between. The CDR3 has 14 amino acids. This chain's CDR3 is CATSRRSFQETQYF. Here the CDR3 DNA reads TGTGCCACCAGCAGGCGCAGTTTCCAAGAGACCCAGTACTTC.

The V gene is TRBV11-2, the J gene TRBJ2-7; D is perhaps TRBD1 (5 bases). CDR1 SGHAT and CDR2 FQNNGV come from the germline V gene. This CDR3 has 12 residues. V dropped 3 bases and J dropped 11 bases, with 14 bases sitting between them. CDR3 DNA: TGTGCCAGCAGCTTGAGCACAGGTCCTGAGTACTTC. Amino acid sequence: CASSLSTGPEYF.

The chain employs TRBV7-2 and TRBJ2-1; 9 bases map to TRBD2. From germline, CDR1 is SGHTA and CDR2 FQGNSA. The CDR3 length is 15 residues. The ends lost 5 bases at V and 2 bases at J; junction bases unmatched: 4. For the CDR3, the DNA is TGTGCCAGCAGCCGCAGCGGGGGGACCTACAATGAGCAGTTCTTC. Its translation is CASSRSGGTYNEQFF.

The rearrangement joins TRBV13 to TRBJ1-5, with D hard to call. Trimming stripped 0 bases from V and 3 bases from J, with 9 bases between. CDR1 and CDR2 (germline): PRHDT, FYEKMQ (reference sequence). The length of the CDR3 is 15 residues. The CDR3: CASSLGPANNQPQHF. The DNA for the CDR3 is TGTGCCAGCAGCTTAGGTCCGGCAAACAATCAGCCCCAGCATTTT.

The chain has TRBV19 and TRBJ2-6, with D perhaps given as TRBD1 or TRBD2 (5 bases each). Germline V gene data show CDR1 as LNHDA and CDR2 as SQIVND (reference sequence). This CDR3 comprises 17 residues. Trimming left V 3 bases short and J 0 bases short, with 12 bases between. The CDR3 DNA reads as TGTGCCAGTAGTATTGGGACGGGGAGCTCTGGGGCCAACGTCCTGACTTTC. It codes for CASSIGTGSSGANVLTF. Full variable domain (rest looked up from reference TRBV19 and TRBJ2-6): DGGITQSPKYLFRKEGQNVTLSCEQNLNHDAMYWYRQDPGQGLRLIYYSQIVNDFQKGDIAEGYSVSREKKESFPLTVTSAQKNPTAFYLCASSIGTGSSGANVLTFGAGSRLTVL.

The J gene is TRBJ2-7, the V gene TRBV7-2; a weak D match, TRBD2 (5 bases). This CDR3 is built from 14 residues. Deletions cut 5 bases from V and 3 bases from J, with 14 bases between. Germline-derived CDR1 and CDR2 are SGHTA and FQGNSA. CDR3: CASSTTLAGYEQYF. The CDR3 nucleotides read TGTGCCAGCAGCACAACCCTAGCCGGCTACGAGCAGTACTTC.